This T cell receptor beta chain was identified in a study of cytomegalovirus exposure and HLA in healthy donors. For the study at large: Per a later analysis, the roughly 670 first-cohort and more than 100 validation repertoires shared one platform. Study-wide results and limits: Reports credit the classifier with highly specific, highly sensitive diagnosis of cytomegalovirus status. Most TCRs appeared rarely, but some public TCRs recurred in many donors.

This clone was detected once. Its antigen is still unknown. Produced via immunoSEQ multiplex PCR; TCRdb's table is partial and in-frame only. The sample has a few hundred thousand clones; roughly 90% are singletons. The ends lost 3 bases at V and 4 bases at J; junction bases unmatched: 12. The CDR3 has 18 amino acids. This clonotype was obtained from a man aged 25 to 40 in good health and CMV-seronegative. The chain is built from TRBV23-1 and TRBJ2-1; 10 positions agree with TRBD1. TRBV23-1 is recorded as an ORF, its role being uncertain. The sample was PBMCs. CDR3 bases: TGCGCCAGCAGTCAGAAGGACAGGGGGACGTGGGGTTACAATGAGCAGTTCTTC. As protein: CASSQKDRGTWGYNEQFF.